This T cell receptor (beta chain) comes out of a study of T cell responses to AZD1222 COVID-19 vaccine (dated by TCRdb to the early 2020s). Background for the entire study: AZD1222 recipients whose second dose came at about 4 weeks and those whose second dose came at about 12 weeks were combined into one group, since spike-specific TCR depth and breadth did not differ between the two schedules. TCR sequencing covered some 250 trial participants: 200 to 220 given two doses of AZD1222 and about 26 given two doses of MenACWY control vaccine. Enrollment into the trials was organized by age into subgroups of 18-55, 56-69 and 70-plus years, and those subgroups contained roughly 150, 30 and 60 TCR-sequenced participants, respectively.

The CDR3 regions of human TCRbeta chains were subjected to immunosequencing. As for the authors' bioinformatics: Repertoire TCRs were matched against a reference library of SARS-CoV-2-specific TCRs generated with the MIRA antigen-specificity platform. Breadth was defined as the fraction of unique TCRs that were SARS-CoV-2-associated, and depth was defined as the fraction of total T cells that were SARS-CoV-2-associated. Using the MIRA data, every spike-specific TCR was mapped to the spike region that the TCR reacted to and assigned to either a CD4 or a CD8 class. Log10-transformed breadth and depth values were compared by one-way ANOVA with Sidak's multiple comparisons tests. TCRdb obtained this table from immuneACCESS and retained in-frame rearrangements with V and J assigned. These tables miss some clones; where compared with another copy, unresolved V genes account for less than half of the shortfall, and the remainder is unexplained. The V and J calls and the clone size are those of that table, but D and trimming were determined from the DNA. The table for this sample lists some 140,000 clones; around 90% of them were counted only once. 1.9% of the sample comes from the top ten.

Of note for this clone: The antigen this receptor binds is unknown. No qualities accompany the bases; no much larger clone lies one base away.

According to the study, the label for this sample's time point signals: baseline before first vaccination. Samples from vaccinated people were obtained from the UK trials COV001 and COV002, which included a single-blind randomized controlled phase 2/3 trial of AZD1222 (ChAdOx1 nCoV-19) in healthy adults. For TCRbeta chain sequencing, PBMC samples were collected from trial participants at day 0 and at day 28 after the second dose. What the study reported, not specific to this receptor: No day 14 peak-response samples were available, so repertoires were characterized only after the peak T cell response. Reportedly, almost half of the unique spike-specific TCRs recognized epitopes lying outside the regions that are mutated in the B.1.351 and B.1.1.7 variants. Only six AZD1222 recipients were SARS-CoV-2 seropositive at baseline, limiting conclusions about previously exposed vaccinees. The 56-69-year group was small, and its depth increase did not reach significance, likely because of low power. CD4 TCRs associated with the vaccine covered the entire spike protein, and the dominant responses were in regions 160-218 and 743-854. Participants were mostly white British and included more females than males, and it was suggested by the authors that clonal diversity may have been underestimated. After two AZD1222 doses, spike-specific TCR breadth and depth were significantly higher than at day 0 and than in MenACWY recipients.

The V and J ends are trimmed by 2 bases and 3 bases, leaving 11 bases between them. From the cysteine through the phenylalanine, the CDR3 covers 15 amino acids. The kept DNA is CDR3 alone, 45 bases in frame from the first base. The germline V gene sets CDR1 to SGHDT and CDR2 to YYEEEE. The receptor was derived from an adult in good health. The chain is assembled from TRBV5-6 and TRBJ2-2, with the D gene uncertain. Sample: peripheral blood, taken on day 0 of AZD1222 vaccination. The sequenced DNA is TGTGCCAGCAGCTTCCGGCAGGTGGACACCGGGGAGCTGTTTTTT. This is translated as CASSFRQVDTGELFF.